This T cell receptor beta chain was captured by sequencing in a study of T cells after yellow fever vaccination. Whole-study results and caveats: Overall, a small share of clonotypes was seen in both CD4 and CD8 compartments. Post-booster repertoires contained most primary-vaccination clones again (about 95% CD4, less than 90% CD8).

Germline V gives CDR1 SGHRS, CDR2 YFSETQ. CDR3 length equals 16 residues. V dropped 0 bases and J dropped 1 base, with 12 bases sitting between them. Researchers made TCR cDNA using 5'RACE template switching, and this step added a universal primer site and UMIs. Using its own MiXCR run on the 5' RACE reads, TCRdb lists one record per CDR3 protein. In the table there are a few hundred thousand distinct CDR3 sequences, less than 7.5% of which are singletons. This clonotype was counted at least ten times. The target antigen is unknown. This receptor was taken from a young man who received the YFV17D yellow fever vaccine. Sequenced here: CD4+ T cells sorted from PBMCs, sampled on the day of the yellow fever booster vaccination. J is TRBJ2-3 and V is TRBV5-1, with D unresolved. The CDR3 DNA sequence: TGCGCCAGCAGCTTGGGGAGTCGGCCCGGCACAGATACGCAGTATTTT. Its translation is CASSLGSRPGTDTQYF.